This TCR beta chain originates from a study of blood T cells in healthy people across ages. Study in general: Template switching caught about one barcoded beta molecule for each two T cells.

For this clonotype: An end of the junction does not agree with germline; a read error may underlie this.

In germline, CDR1 is MNHEY, CDR2 SMNVEV (reference sequence). This CDR3 has 14 amino acids. For the second PCR, which ran for about 6 to 11 cycles, a sample-barcoded 5' primer and a J-beta primer mix were used. All samples gave at least 2.5 million CDR3-containing paired-end reads. MiXCR, applied by TCRdb to the 5' RACE reads, yields one record per CDR3 protein. This table has 650,000 or so distinct CDR3 sequences, approximately 52% appearing once. V is TRBV27 and J is TRBJ2-7, with D possibly matching TRBD1 (5 bases). This receptor was taken from a woman older than 75 in good health. Material: blood. This CDR3 reads CASSSVQGSYEQYF. CDR3 nucleotide sequence: TGTGCCAGTAGTTCTGTTCAGGGCTCCTACGAGCAGTACTTC.